One sample yielded the 5 T cell receptor beta chains listed below, sequenced in a study of beta chain features in type 1 diabetes. Study-level points and caveats: Among patients with Type 1 diabetes, TCRB CDR3s were moderately but significantly shorter in every one of the four CD4+ subsets.

Which antigens these TCRs recognize remains unknown. Sequenced material consisted of expressed TCRB transcripts (all of the isolated RNA was reverse transcribed). Here immunoSEQ multiplex PCR was the method, and the copy in TCRdb shows in-frame clones only, minus some. The sample contains hundreds of thousands of clones, 13% of which appear only once. The sample consisted of naive CD4+ T cells from blood. The source is a man aged 18 to 30 with type 1 diabetes.

This clone was observed a handful of times. The chain has TRBV15 and TRBJ2-3; 8 bases are a match to TRBD2. V shed 5 bases, J shed 6 bases, and the junction held 10 bases outside the gene matches. In germline, CDR1 is LNHNV, CDR2 YYDKDF (reference sequence). The CDR3 loop spans 15 amino acids. As DNA, the CDR3 is TGTGCCACCAGCCGCCCGGGACTAGAAGTGGATACGCAGTATTTT. Its protein product is CATSRPGLEVDTQYF.

The V call is TRBV2, the J call TRBJ1-2; D perhaps matches TRBD1 (6 bases). V was trimmed by 4 bases and J by 7 bases, leaving 16 bases between them. Germline V lookup: CDR1 SNHLY, CDR2 FYNNEI. The CDR3 has 14 residues. The CDR3 sequence is CASSAITGPSGYTF. As DNA, the CDR3 is TGTGCCAGCAGTGCCATTACAGGGCCCAGTGGCTACACCTTC.

The rearrangement links TRBV5-1 to TRBJ1-2; D uncertain. The CDR3 is made up of 12 amino acids. CDR1 SGHRS and CDR2 YFSETQ come from the germline V gene. Trimming stripped 6 bases from V and 4 bases from J, with 10 bases between. The CDR3 DNA reads TGCGCCAGCACTCTGGAGGGCTATGGCTACACCTTC. The encoded protein is CASTLEGYGYTF.

The J gene is TRBJ1-2, the V gene TRBV11-3; D call uncertain. The V gene lost 1 base and the J gene lost 3 bases, with 9 bases spanning the gap. Germline V CDR1 and CDR2: SGHNT, YENEEA. This CDR3 spans 14 amino acids. CDR3 amino acids: CASSLGASDYGYTF. The DNA of the CDR3 is TGTGCCAGCAGCTTAGGGGCCTCGGACTATGGCTACACCTTC.

The V call is TRBV15, the J call TRBJ1-4; D gene uncertain. Per the germline V gene, CDR1 is LNHNV and CDR2 is YYDKDF (reference sequence). This CDR3 is 13 amino acids long. The V end was cut by 6 bases, the J end by 4 bases, with 9 bases between. CDR3 DNA: TGTGCCACCAGAAGGCAGGATAATGAAAAACTGTTTTTT. As protein: CATRRQDNEKLFF. Combining the CDR3 with reference TRBV15 and TRBJ1-4 gives the whole variable domain DAMVIQNPRYQVTQFGKPVTLSCSQTLNHNVMYWYQQKSSQAPKLLFHYYDKDFNNEADTPDNFQSRRPNTSFCFLDIRSPGLGDTAMYLCATRRQDNEKLFFGSGTQLSVL.